What follows are 29 T cell receptor beta chains derived from one specimen sequenced in a study of blood T cell repertoires in COVID-19. TCRdb keeps only in-frame clones here, not all; method: immunoSEQ multiplex PCR. The table has 55,000 to 70,000 clones, around 84% seen once; the top ten hold more than 9.5%. The sample comprised peripheral blood. These receptors all come from an elderly woman with acute or convalescent COVID-19.

The CDR3 spells CASSYSAGYGSPLHF. The CDR3 DNA sequence: TGTGCCAGCAGTTACTCAGCAGGGTACGGTTCACCCCTCCACTTT. The rearrangement joins TRBV6-5 to TRBJ1-6, with a tentative D call TRBD1 (5 bases). V was trimmed by 0 bases and J by 9 bases, leaving 12 bases between them. This CDR3 region has 15 residues. The V gene's germline CDR1 is MNHEY and CDR2 SVGAGI.

The chain joins TRBV15 to TRBJ2-5, with a tentative D call TRBD1 (6 bases). This CDR3 region has 16 residues. Per germline, CDR1 LNHNV and CDR2 YYDKDF (reference sequence). The germline V and J ends were trimmed by 5 bases and 5 bases, with 21 bases remaining between them. In nucleotides, the CDR3 is TGTGCCACCAGCGAGAGAGTACAGGGAAAGGCGGAGACCCAGTACTTC. Its protein product is CATSERVQGKAETQYF.

The J gene is TRBJ2-7, the V gene TRBV23-1; TRBD1 agrees at 9 bases. TRBV23-1 falls under the ORF class, with uncertain function. The CDR3 covers 15 residues. V was pared by 6 bases and J by 1 base, with 7 bases of the junction left unmatched. CDR3 protein: CASRAGTGSSYEQYF. CDR3 bases: TGCGCCAGCAGGGCCGGGACAGGGTCATCCTACGAGCAGTACTTC.

The CDR3 here is CAWSDRGLNGYTF. Here the CDR3 DNA reads TGTGCCTGGAGTGACAGGGGGCTGAATGGCTACACCTTC. This sequence joins TRBV30 and TRBJ1-2, with 9 bases that match TRBD1. Germline V gene data show CDR1 as GTSNPN and CDR2 as SVGIG (reference sequence). CDR3 length: 13 amino acids. With V trimmed by 1 base and J by 6 bases, 3 bases remained unmatched.

This chain uses TRBV6-1 with TRBJ1-5, with D uncertain. Per germline, CDR1 MNHNS and CDR2 SASEGT. This CDR3 region has 16 residues. Trimming took off 3 bases at V and 7 bases at J, with 19 bases between the two ends. In DNA form, the CDR3 reads TGTGCCAGCAGTGAGTATAGGCAGGCCACCAGGCAGCCCCAGCATTTT. This translates into CASSEYRQATRQPQHF.

The chain joins TRBV6-2 or TRBV6-3 to TRBJ2-7; 7 nucleotides line up with TRBD2. V was pared by 6 bases and J by 1 base, with 9 bases of the junction left unmatched. Germline CDR1 MNHEY, CDR2 SVGEGT. The CDR3 is 15 residues long. In DNA, the CDR3 is TGTGCCAGCAGCCCCTTCGGGGGGTTATCCTACGAGCAGTACTTC. It codes for CASSPFGGLSYEQYF.

V gene TRBV11-2 combines with J gene TRBJ2-3; 10 positions agree with TRBD2. After removal of 5 bases from V and 2 bases from J, the junction contained 7 bases not matched to a gene. The CDR3 contains 16 residues. The V gene's germline CDR1 is SGHAT and CDR2 FQNNGV. The CDR3 region has the DNA TGTGCCAGCAGCCCCATAGCGGGGGGCAACACAGATACGCAGTATTTT. Translation gives CASSPIAGGNTDTQYF. Combining the CDR3 with reference TRBV11-2 and TRBJ2-3 gives the whole variable domain EAGVAQSPRYKIIEKRQSVAFWCNPISGHATLYWYQQILGQGPKLLIQFQNNGVVDDSQLPKDRFSAERLKGVDSTLKIQPAKLEDSAVYLCASSPIAGGNTDTQYFGPGTRLTVL.

The sample holds one count of this clone. The CDR3 protein is CASTEEASGVGEQFF. CDR3 nucleotide sequence: TGTGCCAGCACCGAGGAGGCTAGCGGGGTGGGTGAGCAGTTCTTC. V usage is TRBV2 and J usage is TRBJ2-1; 9 bases line up with TRBD2. CDR3 size: 15 residues. V shed 7 bases, J shed 9 bases, and the junction held 13 bases outside the gene matches. Germline V gene lookup returns CDR1 SNHLY and CDR2 FYNNEI.

The chain recombines TRBV3-1 (or the pseudogene TRBV3-2) with TRBJ1-2; tentative D call: TRBD1 (6 bases). The germline gives CDR1 LGHDT, CDR2 YNNKEL (reference sequence). The CDR3 totals 15 residues. Trimming pared 4 bases from V and 4 bases from J, leaving 16 bases between. The CDR3 DNA sequence: TGTGCCAGCAGCCCCGGGGGGGCGAACGTCTATGGCTACACCTTC. Residues: CASSPGGANVYGYTF.

This rearrangement joins TRBV11-2 to TRBJ1-1, with a possible D match to TRBD1 (6 bases). CDR1 SGHAT and CDR2 FQNNGV come from the germline V gene. The CDR3 is 16 amino acids. Trimming stripped 1 base from V and 5 bases from J, with 17 bases between. CDR3 DNA sequence: TGTGCCAGCAGCTTAGGGGTGGGGCAGGGGAGTACTGAAGCTTTCTTT. Encoded protein: CASSLGVGQGSTEAFF. Together with reference TRBV11-2 and TRBJ1-1, the CDR3 gives the full variable domain: EAGVAQSPRYKIIEKRQSVAFWCNPISGHATLYWYQQILGQGPKLLIQFQNNGVVDDSQLPKDRFSAERLKGVDSTLKIQPAKLEDSAVYLCASSLGVGQGSTEAFFGQGTRLTVV.

This chain links TRBV3-1 (or the pseudogene TRBV3-2) with TRBJ2-7; D remains ambiguous. Germline loops: CDR1 LGHDT, CDR2 YNNKEL (reference sequence). The V end lost 4 bases, the J end lost 0 bases, and 10 bases lay between the germline ends. This CDR3 is 14 amino acids long. CDR3 loop: CASSPTELSYEQYF. In DNA, the CDR3 is TGTGCCAGCAGCCCAACAGAGCTCTCCTACGAGCAGTACTTC.

The rearrangement uses TRBV19 and TRBJ2-7; D is possibly TRBD2 (5 bases). Trimming removed 9 bases from V and 4 bases from J, with 19 bases in between. CDR1 and CDR2 (germline): LNHDA, SQIVND (reference sequence). This CDR3 comprises 14 residues. For the CDR3, the DNA is TGTGCCAGCCAGAGGTCGCTTACGGGGTACGAGCAGTACTTC. It encodes CASQRSLTGYEQYF.

This sequence joins TRBV7-2 and TRBJ2-3; TRBD2 aligns across 7 bases. Losses at the gene ends were 5 bases for V and 1 base for J; bases not matched to a gene: 6. There are 15 residues in the CDR3. CDR1 and CDR2 (germline): SGHTA, FQGNSA. This chain's CDR3 is CASSPMGGGTDTQYF. The CDR3 DNA reads as TGTGCCAGCAGCCCTATGGGGGGGGGCACAGATACGCAGTATTTT.

The chain uses TRBV7-2 and TRBJ1-3; TRBD1 might be the D (6 bases). Germline V gene lookup returns CDR1 SGHTA and CDR2 FQGNSA. The germline V and J ends were trimmed by 1 base and 2 bases, with 6 bases remaining between them. The CDR3 extends over 14 amino acids. CDR3 residues: CASSLDRAGNTIYF. DNA of the CDR3: TGTGCCAGCAGCTTAGACAGGGCTGGAAACACCATATATTTT.

The chain has TRBV6-6 and TRBJ2-2; 11 bases fit TRBD1. V gave up 5 bases and J gave up 4 bases; unmatched junction bases: 18. The CDR3 contains 20 residues. The germline gives CDR1 MNHNY, CDR2 SVGAGI (reference sequence). The DNA for the CDR3 is TGTGCCAGCAGTCCCCGTGGGCCGGGACAAGGGACAGGGGGCACCGGGGAGCTGTTTTTT. Amino acid sequence: CASSPRGPGQGTGGTGELFF.

The chain carries TRBV6-6 and TRBJ1-2; 7 bases map to TRBD1. The germline V gene encodes CDR1 MNHNY and CDR2 SVGAGI (reference sequence). The CDR3 runs 14 residues. J was trimmed by 3 bases and V by 7 bases; bases with no gene match: 8. Here the CDR3 reads CASTSFDRDYGYTF. As DNA, the CDR3 is TGTGCCAGCACCTCCTTTGACAGGGACTATGGCTACACCTTC.

The V call is TRBV5-8, the J call TRBJ2-3; 7 nucleotides match TRBD1. CDR3 length: 16 residues. Per germline, CDR1 SGHTS and CDR2 YDEGEE. With V trimmed by 0 bases and J by 5 bases, 9 bases remained unmatched. CDR3 region: CASSLEYGQGVDTQYF. The CDR3 DNA is TGTGCCAGCAGCTTGGAATATGGGCAGGGGGTAGATACGCAGTATTTT.

The rearrangement links TRBV11-2 to TRBJ2-5, with D perhaps matching TRBD2 (5 bases). Trimming pared 1 base from V and 2 bases from J, leaving 8 bases between. Germline assignment: CDR1 SGHAT and CDR2 FQNNGV. The CDR3 totals 14 residues. As DNA, the CDR3 is TGTGCCAGCAGCTTAGGGACTCATCAAGAGACCCAGTACTTC. This sequence encodes CASSLGTHQETQYF.

This rearrangement joins TRBV3-1 (or the pseudogene TRBV3-2) to TRBJ1-4; D call uncertain. The CDR3 is made up of 15 amino acids. V was trimmed by 5 bases and J by 0 bases, leaving 10 bases between them. Per the germline V gene, CDR1 is LGHDT and CDR2 is YNNKEL (reference sequence). The CDR3 bases are TGTGCCAGCAGCGCGGGGAGTGCAACTAATGAAAAACTGTTTTTT. Translation gives CASSAGSATNEKLFF.

The genes are TRBV5-4 and TRBJ2-5; TRBD2 matches 16 bases. The germline V gene has CDR1 SGHNT and CDR2 YYREEE (reference sequence). This CDR3 region has 18 residues. Losses at the gene ends were 4 bases for V and 1 base for J; bases not matched to a gene: 7. CDR3 in DNA: TGTGCCAGCAGCGAGGGACTAGCGGGGGGGCGGAGCCAAGAGACCCAGTACTTC. Its protein product is CASSEGLAGGRSQETQYF.

This sequence joins TRBV11-2 and TRBJ2-3; 8 bases agree with TRBD1. J was trimmed by 5 bases and V by 0 bases; bases with no gene match: 10. CDR3 size: 17 residues. CDR1 is SGHAT, CDR2 FQNNGV, per germline. CDR3 nucleotide sequence: TGTGCCAGCAGCTTAGAATTAGGCAGGGGGCGTAAAGATACGCAGTATTTT. It translates to CASSLELGRGRKDTQYF.

The J gene is TRBJ2-7, the V gene TRBV19; the D gene is possibly TRBD2 (6 bases). V was cut by 5 bases and J by 6 bases, with 17 bases left in between. Germline V gives CDR1 LNHDA, CDR2 SQIVND (reference sequence). The CDR3 is 14 residues long. The CDR3 bases are TGTGCCAGTAGTCCGGTAGCGGTCTCCGGCGAGCAGTACTTC. Protein product: CASSPVAVSGEQYF.

This rearrangement joins TRBV4-2 to TRBJ2-3; 16 bases are a match to TRBD2. Germline trimming cut 4 bases from V and 6 bases from J; bases unmatched to any gene: 10. This CDR3 contains 18 residues. Germline V CDR1 and CDR2: LGHNA, YNFKEQ. The CDR3 DNA sequence: TGTGCCAGCAGCCTAAGGGCCGGGACTAGCGGGGGGGTGGATACGCAGTATTTT. It translates to CASSLRAGTSGGVDTQYF.

This clone came up a few times. The V and J genes are TRBV6-1 and TRBJ2-7; a weak D match, TRBD2 (5 bases). Deletions cut 4 bases from V and 1 base from J, with 17 bases between. Per the germline V gene, CDR1 is MNHNS and CDR2 is SASEGT. The CDR3 is 16 residues long. The CDR3 nucleotides read TGTGCCAGCAGTGTAGATGGACTGATCGTATCCTACGAGCAGTACTTC. Translation: CASSVDGLIVSYEQYF.

The chain has TRBV19 and TRBJ1-5; 10 positions match TRBD1. V was clipped by 6 bases and J by 2 bases; unmatched bases: 7. Germline V lookup: CDR1 LNHDA, CDR2 SQIVND (reference sequence). CDR3 size: 16 residues. CDR3 DNA: TGTGCCAGTAGAACTCCCGGGACAGGGGGCAATCAGCCCCAGCATTTT. This codes for CASRTPGTGGNQPQHF.

This chain uses TRBV7-9 with TRBJ2-5; 11 bases align to TRBD1. In germline, CDR1 is SEHNR, CDR2 FQNEAQ (reference sequence). The CDR3 runs to 16 residues. The J segment lost 2 bases and the V segment lost 2 bases, leaving 4 bases of the junction unmatched. The CDR3 bases are TGTGCCAGCAGCTTATCAGGGACAGGGGGACAAGAGACCCAGTACTTC. Its translation is CASSLSGTGGQETQYF.

There are a few counts of this clone. J is TRBJ1-1 and V is TRBV2; D gene uncertain. The length of the CDR3 is 13 residues. Trimming shortened V by 6 bases and J by 1 base, and 9 bases separated the two germline ends. Germline V gives CDR1 SNHLY, CDR2 FYNNEI. CDR3 residues: CASREQRNTEAFF. The DNA of the CDR3 is TGTGCCAGCAGGGAGCAGCGGAACACTGAAGCTTTCTTT.

The J gene is TRBJ1-2, the V gene TRBV5-1, with a possible D match to TRBD1 (6 bases). The V gene lost 0 bases and the J gene lost 6 bases, with 15 bases spanning the gap. Germline CDR1 SGHRS, CDR2 YFSETQ. The CDR3 runs 15 residues. This CDR3 is CASSLERGREDGYTF. The CDR3 bases are TGCGCCAGCAGCTTGGAGCGGGGGCGAGAGGATGGCTACACCTTC.

The rearrangement links TRBV19 to TRBJ1-2, with TRBD1 matching over 10 bases. The CDR3 covers 15 residues. The V and J ends lost 1 base and 3 bases, in that order; junction bases with no gene match: 2. In germline, CDR1 is LNHDA, CDR2 SQIVND (reference sequence). CDR3 in amino acids: CASSIGGTGDYGYTF. CDR3 nucleotide sequence: TGTGCCAGTAGTATAGGCGGGACAGGGGACTATGGCTACACCTTC.